This T cell receptor beta chain was sequenced during a study of cytomegalovirus exposure and HLA in healthy donors. Study-wide context: A previous analysis identified about 110 million unique TCR beta sequences derived from around 200 million T cells.

Those who donated were healthy bone marrow donors. The PCR made use of 60 Vbeta and 13 Jbeta primers. TCRdb keeps only in-frame clones here, not all; method: immunoSEQ multiplex PCR. This sample has 80,000 or so clones, with roughly 72% found just once. The CDR3 totals 14 residues. Germline V gives CDR1 SGHRS, CDR2 YFSETQ. V dropped 0 bases and J dropped 3 bases, with 9 bases sitting between them. For this clone: The antigen is not known.

Overall study results and limits: TCR beta chains associated with HLA were, in a later analysis, more clonally expanded than equally common others. It was in a later analysis that TCR association rates were seen to vary by HLA locus, highest for DRB1 and lowest for HLA-C.

The receptor was derived from a woman aged 35 to 49 in good health and CMV-seropositive. J is TRBJ1-2 and V is TRBV5-1; D is unclear. The material sequenced was PBMCs. The chain's CDR3 is CASSLEAGDYGYTF. The CDR3, as DNA: TGCGCCAGCAGCTTGGAGGCCGGAGACTATGGCTACACCTTC.